The 24 T cell receptor beta chains given below trace back to one sample, sequenced in a study of vaccination effects on CD4 cells after COVID-19. These TCRs' antigens remain unknown. Sequencing was preceded by expansion of antigen-specific CD4+ T cells with viral peptide pools in the ViraFEST assay. Following 10 days of culture, CD4+ T cells were isolated. According to the study, vaccine recipients showed no prior SARS-CoV-2 infection and negative nucleocapsid antibodies. Some clones are missing from TCRdb's copy, which holds only in-frame ones; the method was immunoSEQ multiplex PCR. The profile shows around 60,000 clones, approximately 79% of them singletons. The source was CD4+ T cells from PBMCs cultured with HCoV-NL63 spike peptides, collected before COVID-19 vaccination. The origin of the receptors is a human donor who received a COVID-19 vaccine.

Here the CDR3 DNA reads TGTGCCAGCAGTGAAGACCATGAGCAGTTCTTC. It codes for CASSEDHEQFF. V gene TRBV2 combines with J gene TRBJ2-1; no definite D call. Germline assignment: CDR1 SNHLY and CDR2 FYNNEI. CDR3 length: 11 residues. The ends were cut back, 1 base at V and 8 bases at J, with 3 bases in the middle.

This chain uses TRBV6-2 or TRBV6-3 with TRBJ2-3; 7 nucleotides align to TRBD2. From germline, CDR1 is MNHEY and CDR2 SVGEGT. CDR3 length: 14 residues. J lost 6 bases, V lost 5 bases, and 8 bases had no gene match. CDR3 loop: CASSTGEGRDTQYF. The DNA of the CDR3 is TGTGCCAGCAGTACCGGGGAGGGTAGGGATACGCAGTATTTT.

The chain has TRBV6-2 or TRBV6-3 and TRBJ2-1; 14 bases line up with TRBD2. Trimming took 0 bases from V and 8 from J; bases not matched to a gene: 3. CDR3 size: 16 residues. Germline CDR1 reads MNHEY; CDR2 reads SVGEGT. CDR3 nucleotides: TGTGCCAGCAGTTACTCGACTAGCGGGGGGGCTGATGAGCAGTTCTTC. Its protein product is CASSYSTSGGADEQFF.

V usage is TRBV7-3 and J usage is TRBJ2-2; the D is unclear. Per the germline V gene, CDR1 is SGHTA and CDR2 is FQGTGA. The V gene lost 4 bases and the J gene lost 0 bases, with 15 bases spanning the gap. The CDR3 loop spans 17 amino acids. DNA for the CDR3: TGTGCCAGCAGCTACAAATCCACCGTCCCGAACACCGGGGAGCTGTTTTTT. The encoded protein is CASSYKSTVPNTGELFF.

The genes are TRBV6-2 or TRBV6-3 and TRBJ2-7; 9 positions agree with TRBD2. V shed 4 bases, J shed 3 bases, and the junction held 10 bases outside the gene matches. Germline values: CDR1 MNHEY, CDR2 SVGEGT. The CDR3 has 16 residues. The CDR3 region is CASSSRLAGVIYEQYV. The CDR3 nucleotides read TGTGCCAGCAGTTCCCGATTAGCGGGGGTCATCTACGAGCAGTACGTC.

This clone was detected once. The chain links TRBV6-5 to TRBJ1-2, with D possibly being TRBD1 (6 bases). This CDR3 comprises 15 residues. Germline V lookup: CDR1 MNHEY, CDR2 SVGAGI. The V end was cut by 2 bases, the J end by 3 bases, with 13 bases between. The CDR3 sequence is CASSYVGGEDYGYTF. The DNA of the CDR3 is TGTGCCAGCAGTTACGTGGGGGGCGAGGACTATGGCTACACCTTC.

This clone appeared once. The J gene is TRBJ1-2, the V gene TRBV27; perhaps TRBD1 as D (6 bases). Trimming pared 6 bases from V and 4 bases from J, leaving 21 bases between. Germline V gene sequence: CDR1 MNHEY, CDR2 SMNVEV (reference sequence). This CDR3 region has 16 residues. The CDR3 here is CASSSRPPGQLYGYTF. The CDR3 region has the DNA TGTGCCAGCAGCTCGAGACCCCCCGGACAGCTCTATGGCTACACCTTC.

The gene calls are TRBV5-4 and TRBJ1-2; possible D gene TRBD1, 6 bases. Trimming removed 3 bases at V and 3 bases at J, with 15 bases between. This CDR3 region has 15 residues. The germline CDR1 and CDR2 sequences are SGHNT and YYREEE (reference sequence). The CDR3 coding sequence is TGTGCCAGCAGCTCGCCTGGACAGCCCGACTATGGCTACACCTTC. Translating gives CASSSPGQPDYGYTF.

The V call is TRBV13, the J call TRBJ2-5; the match to TRBD1 covers 9 bases. CDR1 is PRHDT, CDR2 FYEKMQ, per germline (reference sequence). This CDR3 spans 14 amino acids. The V segment lost 0 bases and the J segment 5 bases; nucleotides outside the gene matches: 1. The CDR3 DNA reads as TGTGCCAGCAGCTTAGGACAGGGGGCGGAGACCCAGTACTTC. It specifies CASSLGQGAETQYF.

The CDR3 region is CASSLKVLDTQYF. CDR3 in DNA: TGTGCCAGCAGTTTAAAGGTCTTAGATACGCAGTATTTT. V and J are TRBV27 and TRBJ2-3; D is unclear. CDR3 length equals 13 residues. Trimming shortened V by 2 bases and J by 5 bases, and 8 bases separated the two germline ends. Germline V gene lookup returns CDR1 MNHEY and CDR2 SMNVEV (reference sequence).

CDR3 region: CASSDRVVNTEAFF. The CDR3 DNA reads TGTGCCAGCAGTGACAGGGTGGTGAACACTGAAGCTTTCTTT. The J gene is TRBJ1-1, the V gene TRBV6-1; tentatively, D is TRBD1 (5 bases). This CDR3 spans 14 amino acids. V was pared by 3 bases and J by 0 bases, with 8 bases between. From germline, CDR1 is MNHNS and CDR2 SASEGT.

The V and J genes are TRBV19 and TRBJ1-5; TRBD1 might be the D (6 bases). The germline V gene has CDR1 LNHDA and CDR2 SQIVND (reference sequence). Trimming left V 7 bases short and J 5 bases short, with 15 bases between. This CDR3 region has 14 residues. The CDR3 is CASTPPGGHQPQHF. In DNA, the CDR3 is TGTGCCAGTACCCCCCCCGGGGGGCATCAGCCCCAGCATTTT.

This sequence joins TRBV6-5 and TRBJ1-1; 9 bases are a match to TRBD1. From germline, CDR1 is MNHEY and CDR2 SVGAGI. V lost 6 bases, J lost 6 bases, and 8 bases stayed unmatched. The CDR3 is made up of 14 amino acids. The CDR3 coding sequence is TGTGCCAGCAGACACAGGGGGCGGGGGGCTGAAGCTTTCTTT. Translation gives CASRHRGRGAEAFF.

This clone came up once. This chain connects TRBV27 to TRBJ1-2, with 8 nucleotides matching TRBD1. Germline V CDR1 and CDR2: MNHEY, SMNVEV (reference sequence). With 4 bases clipped from V and 8 bases from J, the junction kept 6 bases outside the gene matches. The CDR3 loop spans 13 amino acids. CDR3: CASSSSGGGGYTF. CDR3 DNA: TGTGCCAGCAGTTCTTCAGGGGGCGGGGGCTACACCTTC.

The chain carries TRBV7-2 and TRBJ2-5; 8 positions agree with TRBD2. With V trimmed by 5 bases and J by 7 bases, 9 bases remained unmatched. The V gene's germline CDR1 is SGHTA and CDR2 FQGNSA. The CDR3 has 14 amino acids. The chain's CDR3 is CASSPGTRIGTQYF. CDR3 DNA sequence: TGTGCCAGCAGCCCCGGGACTAGAATAGGGACCCAGTACTTC.

This rearrangement joins TRBV5-1 to TRBJ2-5, with 8 bases lining up with TRBD2. V dropped 8 bases and J dropped 5; count of bases not matched to a gene: 5. This CDR3 has 12 residues. Germline loops: CDR1 SGHRS, CDR2 YFSETQ. CDR3 loop: CASREGWETQYF. The CDR3 DNA reads TGCGCCAGTCGGGAGGGTTGGGAGACCCAGTACTTC.

The chain couples TRBV23-1 to TRBJ2-3; 16 nucleotides align to TRBD2. TRBV23-1 is sorted into the ORF group, with uncertain function. This CDR3 is 18 amino acids long. J lost 3 bases, V lost 2 bases, and 5 bases had no gene match. The DNA for the CDR3 is TGCGCCAGCAGTCAACGGGGACTAGCGGGGGGGCCAACAGATACGCAGTATTTT. Its translation: CASSQRGLAGGPTDTQYF.

The chain carries TRBV4-2 and TRBJ2-3; TRBD1 agrees at 8 bases. This CDR3 contains 14 residues. V dropped 4 bases and J dropped 2; count of bases not matched to a gene: 2. CDR1 is LGHNA, CDR2 YNFKEQ, per germline. The CDR3 coding sequence is TGTGCCAGCAGCCTGACAGGGGCCACAGATACGCAGTATTTT. The encoded protein is CASSLTGATDTQYF.

The rearrangement links TRBV6-6 to TRBJ2-5; tentatively, D is TRBD1 (5 bases). CDR1 MNHNY and CDR2 SVGAGI come from the germline V gene (reference sequence). The CDR3 is 14 residues long. Trimming removed 6 bases from V and 5 bases from J, with 16 bases in between. The CDR3 protein is CASSPGRVQETQYF. The DNA for the CDR3 is TGTGCCAGCAGCCCCGGCAGGGTCCAGGAGACCCAGTACTTC.

V gene TRBV6-6 combines with J gene TRBJ2-5, with 7 bases identical to TRBD1. The CDR3 spans 13 residues. Germline V gives CDR1 MNHNY, CDR2 SVGAGI (reference sequence). The V and J ends lost 5 bases and 5 bases, in that order; junction bases with no gene match: 5. Written as DNA, the CDR3 is TGTGCCAGCAGTCGACAGGGAATCGAGACCCAGTACTTC. This gives the protein CASSRQGIETQYF.

The V gene is TRBV7-8, the J gene TRBJ1-1; D unclear. The CDR3 covers 14 residues. V dropped 3 bases and J dropped 7 bases, with 15 bases sitting between them. The germline CDR1 and CDR2 sequences are SGHVS and FQNEAQ. The CDR3: CASSLQPHLSEAFF. The CDR3, as DNA: TGTGCCAGCAGCTTGCAGCCTCATCTCAGTGAAGCTTTCTTT.

This chain joins TRBV5-1 and TRBJ1-4; D uncertain. Germline V lookup: CDR1 SGHRS, CDR2 YFSETQ. The V gene lost 2 bases and the J gene lost 0 bases, with 11 bases spanning the gap. The CDR3 totals 16 residues. CDR3 sequence reads: CASSFVGYSTNEKLFF. DNA for the CDR3: TGCGCCAGCAGCTTTGTTGGGTATTCAACTAATGAAAAACTGTTTTTT.

The CDR3 protein is CATSRDKNTEAFF. In nucleotides, the CDR3 is TGTGCCACCAGCAGAGATAAGAACACTGAAGCTTTCTTT. J is TRBJ1-1 and V is TRBV15, with no clear D. The V and J ends lost 0 bases and 1 base respectively, with 3 bases between them. The germline V gene has CDR1 LNHNV and CDR2 YYDKDF (reference sequence). The CDR3 covers 13 residues.

The V call is TRBV9, the J call TRBJ2-3; the match to TRBD2 covers 8 bases. The CDR3 is made up of 15 amino acids. Losses at the gene ends were 2 bases for V and 6 bases for J; bases not matched to a gene: 8. Germline CDR1 reads SGDLS; CDR2 reads YYNGEE. Written as DNA, the CDR3 is TGTGCCAGCAGCGTCTCCGGGACTAGAGAGGATACGCAGTATTTT. Amino acids: CASSVSGTREDTQYF.